This record concerns one T cell receptor beta chain sequence. The V gene's germline CDR1 is MDHEN and CDR2 SYDVKM. V lost 5 bases and J 7 bases, leaving 15 bases between the germline ends. There are 15 residues in the CDR3. Repertoires were generated with immunoSEQ multiplex PCR, while TCRdb's copy carries only in-frame clones and drops some. The table includes roughly 160,000 clones, roughly 84% detected once. Enrolled through a virtual design, the participants were between about 18 and 89 years of age and came from about two dozen US areas. Cohort 3 donors were reported recovered after two negative PCRs, clearance, or symptom resolution. This record comes from a study of blood T cell repertoires in COVID-19. The overall study: Samples came from the United States, Italy and Spain, spanning acute and convalescent COVID-19.

The sequence was obtained from a man aged 60 to 69 who had recovered from COVID-19. V and J are TRBV28 and TRBJ1-6; the D is unclear. Sequenced input: PBMCs or T cells enriched from blood (not recorded which). The CDR3 region is CASSPQTGRNSPLHF. The CDR3 DNA follows: TGTGCCAGCAGTCCCCAAACTGGCAGGAATTCACCCCTCCACTTT.